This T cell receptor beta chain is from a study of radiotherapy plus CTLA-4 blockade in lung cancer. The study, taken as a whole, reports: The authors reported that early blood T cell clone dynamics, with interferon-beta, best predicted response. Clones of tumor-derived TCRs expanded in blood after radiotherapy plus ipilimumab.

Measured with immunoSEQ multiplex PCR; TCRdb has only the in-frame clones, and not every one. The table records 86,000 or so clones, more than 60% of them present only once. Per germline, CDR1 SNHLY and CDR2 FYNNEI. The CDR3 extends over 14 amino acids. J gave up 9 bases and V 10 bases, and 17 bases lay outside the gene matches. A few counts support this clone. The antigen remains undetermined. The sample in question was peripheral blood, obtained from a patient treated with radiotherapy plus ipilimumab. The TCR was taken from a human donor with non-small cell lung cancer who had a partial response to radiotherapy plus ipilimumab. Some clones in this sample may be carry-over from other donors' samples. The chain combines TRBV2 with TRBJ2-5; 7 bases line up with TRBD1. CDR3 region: CATRRTGLPLAQYF. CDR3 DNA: TGTGCCACCCGGCGGACAGGCCTCCCATTGGCCCAGTACTTC.